Listed below are T cell receptor beta chains from one sample, sequenced in a study of T-cell reconstitution after alpha-beta-depleted transplantation in children. Each CDR3 protein is one row after TCRdb ran MiXCR on the PCR reads. The repertoire has about 58,000 distinct CDR3 sequences, approximately 43% of them found once; the top ten carry 95% to 98%. Sequencing was performed on PBMCs, mostly from graft donor cells, taken 360 days after TCRalphabeta/CD19-depleted stem cell transplant. The receptors were gathered from a male patient aged 5 to 17 who had a stem cell transplant for acute lymphoblastic leukemia, so the T cells may come from the graft donor. Both conserved end residues are part of each CDR3. Each record gives: V gene, J gene, D gene, clone size, CDR3 DNA, CDR3 protein. D genes are given only for firm matches. The size field is filled for only some rows; it gives once, few, many or a size class.

V gene: TRBV9; J gene: TRBJ1-1; D gene: -; clone size: -; CDR3 DNA: TGTGCCAGCAGCATGTACAGGGAGGCGAACACTGAAGCTTTCTTT; CDR3 protein: CASSMYREANTEAFF
V gene: TRBV2; J gene: TRBJ2-7; D gene: -; clone size: -; CDR3 DNA: TGTGCCAGCAGTGCTCGCAGCTACGAGCAGTACTTC; CDR3 protein: CASSARSYEQYF
V gene: TRBV9; J gene: TRBJ2-7; D gene: TRBD1; clone size: -; CDR3 DNA: TGTGCCAGCAGCGTTGGGGGACAGGGAAGCTCCTACGAGCAGTACTTC; CDR3 protein: CASSVGGQGSSYEQYF
V gene: TRBV4-1; J gene: TRBJ2-7; D gene: -; clone size: few; CDR3 DNA: TGCGCCAGCAGCCATCAACCGGGTCCTGTGTACGAGCAGTACTTC; CDR3 protein: CASSHQPGPVYEQYF
V gene: TRBV5-4; J gene: TRBJ2-1; D gene: -; clone size: -; CDR3 DNA: TGTGCCAGCAGCTTTTGGGACAATGAGCAGTTCTTC; CDR3 protein: CASSFWDNEQFF
V gene: TRBV7-7; J gene: TRBJ2-2; D gene: TRBD1; clone size: -; CDR3 DNA: TGTGCCAGCAGGTCCGACAGGGGGCGAACGAACACCGGGGAGCTGTTTTTT; CDR3 protein: CASRSDRGRTNTGELFF
V gene: TRBV29-1; J gene: TRBJ2-7; D gene: -; clone size: -; CDR3 DNA: TGCAGCGTGGATGGGGCCGACTCCTACGAGCAGTACTTC; CDR3 protein: CSVDGADSYEQYF
V gene: TRBV4-1; J gene: TRBJ2-1; D gene: -; clone size: -; CDR3 DNA: TGCGCCAGCAGCCAAGATGGGACCCCCCACAATGAGCAGTTCTTC; CDR3 protein: CASSQDGTPHNEQFF
V gene: TRBV12-3/TRBV12-4; J gene: TRBJ2-3; D gene: TRBD2; clone size: -; CDR3 DNA: TGTGCCAGCAGTCGGACTAGCGGGAGAGCGGCAGATACGCAGTATTTT; CDR3 protein: CASSRTSGRAADTQYF
V gene: TRBV5-1; J gene: TRBJ2-1; D gene: TRBD2; clone size: -; CDR3 DNA: TGCGCCAGCAGTCGAACTAGCGGGGGCACCTCCTACAATGAGCAGTTCTTC; CDR3 protein: CASSRTSGGTSYNEQFF
V gene: TRBV20-1; J gene: TRBJ2-1; D gene: TRBD2; clone size: -; CDR3 DNA: TGCAGTGCTAGAGGACTAGCGGACCACAATGAGCAGTTCTTC; CDR3 protein: CSARGLADHNEQFF
V gene: TRBV20-1; J gene: TRBJ2-5; D gene: -; clone size: -; CDR3 DNA: TGCAGCGAAGCCGAGATCATCCTGGGGGCGCAAGAGACCCAGTACTTC; CDR3 protein: CSEAEIILGAQETQYF
V gene: TRBV5-1; J gene: TRBJ1-1; D gene: -; clone size: -; CDR3 DNA: TGCGCCAGCAGCTACGGAGGACTAATGGAGACTGAAGCTTTCTTT; CDR3 protein: CASSYGGLMETEAFF
V gene: TRBV18; J gene: TRBJ1-1; D gene: -; clone size: -; CDR3 DNA: TGTGCCAGCTCGTCACAGGAGGGGACTGAAGCTTTCTTT; CDR3 protein: CASSSQEGTEAFF
V gene: TRBV9; J gene: TRBJ2-1; D gene: -; clone size: few; CDR3 DNA: TGTGCCAGCAGCGTAGGGGAGGACTACAATGAGCAGTTCTTC; CDR3 protein: CASSVGEDYNEQFF
V gene: TRBV28; J gene: TRBJ2-5; D gene: TRBD1; clone size: -; CDR3 DNA: TGTGCCAGCAGTTTGATAGGACAGGACCAAGAGACCCAGTACTTC; CDR3 protein: CASSLIGQDQETQYF
V gene: TRBV12-3/TRBV12-4; J gene: TRBJ2-7; D gene: TRBD1; clone size: few; CDR3 DNA: TGTGCCAGCAGTCCCGGGACAGGGGGTACCTACGAGCAGTACTTC; CDR3 protein: CASSPGTGGTYEQYF
V gene: TRBV28; J gene: TRBJ2-2; D gene: -; clone size: few; CDR3 DNA: TGTGCCAGCATAGACTACGTCCCCGGGGAGCTGTTTTTT; CDR3 protein: CASIDYVPGELFF
V gene: TRBV19; J gene: TRBJ2-7; D gene: -; clone size: few; CDR3 DNA: TGTGCCAGTAGTCTGGAGGTGGGATACTCCTACGAGCAGTACTTC; CDR3 protein: CASSLEVGYSYEQYF
V gene: TRBV15; J gene: TRBJ2-6; D gene: -; clone size: -; CDR3 DNA: TGTGCCACCAGCAGAGAAGGGCGTGTGGGGGCCAACGTCCTGACTTTC; CDR3 protein: CATSREGRVGANVLTF
V gene: TRBV20-1; J gene: TRBJ2-2; D gene: TRBD2; clone size: -; CDR3 DNA: TGCAGTGCTTATGCTCTAGCGGACCGGGACACCGGGGAGCTGTTTTTT; CDR3 protein: CSAYALADRDTGELFF
V gene: TRBV6-5; J gene: TRBJ2-7; D gene: -; clone size: few; CDR3 DNA: TGTGCCAGCAGTTACGTCCAGGGCTACGAGCAGTACTTC; CDR3 protein: CASSYVQGYEQYF
V gene: TRBV6-1; J gene: TRBJ1-3; D gene: TRBD1; clone size: once; CDR3 DNA: TGTGCCAGCAGTAGGGGACAGGTCTCTGGAAACACCATATATTTT; CDR3 protein: CASSRGQVSGNTIYF
V gene: TRBV6-5; J gene: TRBJ2-1; D gene: -; clone size: -; CDR3 DNA: TGTGCCAGCAGTTACTGGCGGGGGCCTCCTCATGAGCAGTTCTTC; CDR3 protein: CASSYWRGPPHEQFF
V gene: TRBV6-5; J gene: TRBJ2-2; D gene: TRBD2; clone size: -; CDR3 DNA: TGTGCCAGCAGTTACGGCGCGGGAGAAGGCGGGGAGCTGTTTTTT; CDR3 protein: CASSYGAGEGGELFF
V gene: TRBV6-1; J gene: TRBJ1-1; D gene: -; clone size: -; CDR3 DNA: TGTGCCAGCACTCGGGATGCGAGAAACACTGAAGCTTTCTTT; CDR3 protein: CASTRDARNTEAFF
V gene: TRBV7-2; J gene: TRBJ2-1; D gene: TRBD1; clone size: many; CDR3 DNA: TGTGCCAGCAGCTTACAGTCGGGACAGTCATACAATGAGCAGTTCTTC; CDR3 protein: CASSLQSGQSYNEQFF
V gene: TRBV5-1; J gene: TRBJ2-7; D gene: -; clone size: -; CDR3 DNA: TGCGCCAGCAGCGTCAGCGACGATGTACGGCAGTACTTC; CDR3 protein: CASSVSDDVRQYF
V gene: TRBV4-3; J gene: TRBJ2-7; D gene: -; clone size: -; CDR3 DNA: TGCGCCAGCAGCCAAGAAAGTGAGGTCGTGGGCGACGAGCAGTACTTC; CDR3 protein: CASSQESEVVGDEQYF
V gene: TRBV20-1; J gene: TRBJ2-7; D gene: -; clone size: -; CDR3 DNA: TGCAGTGCTAGAGATAGACTTTCCGAGCAGTACTTC; CDR3 protein: CSARDRLSEQYF
V gene: TRBV18; J gene: TRBJ1-1; D gene: -; clone size: -; CDR3 DNA: TGTGCCAGCTCACTGGACGGGAACACTGAAGCTTTCTTT; CDR3 protein: CASSLDGNTEAFF
V gene: TRBV24-1; J gene: TRBJ2-3; D gene: TRBD1; clone size: -; CDR3 DNA: TGTGCCACCAGTGATTTTACAGGGGCTCTGGCTACAGATACGCAGTATTTT; CDR3 protein: CATSDFTGALATDTQYF
V gene: TRBV12-3/TRBV12-4; J gene: TRBJ2-7; D gene: -; clone size: -; CDR3 DNA: TGTGCCAGCACCCCTGGGGGGAGCTCCTACGAGCAGTACTTC; CDR3 protein: CASTPGGSSYEQYF
V gene: TRBV7-9; J gene: TRBJ2-1; D gene: -; clone size: -; CDR3 DNA: TGTGCCAGCAGCTTACATGAGCAGTTCTTC; CDR3 protein: CASSLHEQFF
V gene: TRBV28; J gene: TRBJ2-5; D gene: -; clone size: -; CDR3 DNA: TGTGCCAGCAGTTTTCAGGGGACCCAAAAAGAGACCCAGTACTTC; CDR3 protein: CASSFQGTQKETQYF
V gene: TRBV7-6; J gene: TRBJ2-5; D gene: -; clone size: -; CDR3 DNA: TGTGCCAGCAGCTCCCTCGCCCAAGAGACCCAGTACTTC; CDR3 protein: CASSSLAQETQYF
V gene: TRBV5-1; J gene: TRBJ2-4; D gene: TRBD2; clone size: -; CDR3 DNA: TGCGCCAGCAGCTTTGGCCTAGCGGGGGGGAGCTCGGACATTCAGTACTTC; CDR3 protein: CASSFGLAGGSSDIQYF
V gene: TRBV27; J gene: TRBJ2-5; D gene: -; clone size: -; CDR3 DNA: TGTGCCAGCAGTCCTATAGACTTC; CDR3 protein: CASSPIDF
V gene: TRBV12-3/TRBV12-4; J gene: TRBJ2-2; D gene: -; clone size: -; CDR3 DNA: TGTGCCAGCAGTCCCCCCATGCGGCCCGGGGAGCTGTTTTTT; CDR3 protein: CASSPPMRPGELFF
V gene: TRBV5-1; J gene: TRBJ2-1; D gene: TRBD1; clone size: few; CDR3 DNA: TGCGCCAGCAGTCGAACCGTCCGGGACAGGTTCTACAATGAGCAGTTCTTC; CDR3 protein: CASSRTVRDRFYNEQFF
V gene: TRBV5-1; J gene: TRBJ2-6; D gene: -; clone size: few; CDR3 DNA: TGCGCCAGCAGCTTGGACGACTTCTGGGCCAACGTCCTGACTTTC; CDR3 protein: CASSLDDFWANVLTF
V gene: TRBV20-1; J gene: TRBJ1-1; D gene: -; clone size: -; CDR3 DNA: TGCAGTGCTAGGGGGCTCGGGAACACTGAAGCTTTCTTT; CDR3 protein: CSARGLGNTEAFF
V gene: TRBV10-3; J gene: TRBJ1-2; D gene: TRBD1; clone size: -; CDR3 DNA: TGTGCCATCAACAGGGGGCGCGTCTATGGCTACACCTTC; CDR3 protein: CAINRGRVYGYTF
V gene: TRBV14; J gene: TRBJ2-1; D gene: TRBD2; clone size: -; CDR3 DNA: TGTGCCAGCAGCCTCGCCCGCGGACTAGCGGGATGGGATGAGCAGTTCTTC; CDR3 protein: CASSLARGLAGWDEQFF
V gene: TRBV20-1; J gene: TRBJ2-7; D gene: -; clone size: -; CDR3 DNA: TGCAGTGCTAGAGATCAGGGGACCTACGAGCAGTACTTC; CDR3 protein: CSARDQGTYEQYF
V gene: TRBV28; J gene: TRBJ2-7; D gene: -; clone size: few; CDR3 DNA: TGTGCCAGCAGTTTACCGGGCTCACCCTCCTACGAGCAGTACTTC; CDR3 protein: CASSLPGSPSYEQYF
V gene: TRBV7-3; J gene: TRBJ2-3; D gene: TRBD2; clone size: -; CDR3 DNA: TGTGCCAGCAGCCCGGGACTAGCGGGAATCACAGATACGCAGTATTTT; CDR3 protein: CASSPGLAGITDTQYF
V gene: TRBV12-3/TRBV12-4; J gene: TRBJ2-3; D gene: -; clone size: many; CDR3 DNA: TGTGCCAGCAGTTGGACGCCTAATACGCAGTATTTT; CDR3 protein: CASSWTPNTQYF
V gene: TRBV18; J gene: TRBJ2-7; D gene: -; clone size: -; CDR3 DNA: TGTGCCAGCTCCGATTCAGGGTTCTCCTACGAGCAGTACTTC; CDR3 protein: CASSDSGFSYEQYF
V gene: TRBV6-1; J gene: TRBJ1-3; D gene: -; clone size: -; CDR3 DNA: TGTGCCAGCAGCCTGGACCGCGGCTCTGGAAACACCATATATTTT; CDR3 protein: CASSLDRGSGNTIYF
V gene: TRBV20-1; J gene: TRBJ2-7; D gene: -; clone size: -; CDR3 DNA: TGCAGTGCTTGTACCCCTCAGGGGCCTTTGTCCTACGAGCAGTACTTC; CDR3 protein: CSACTPQGPLSYEQYF
V gene: TRBV21-1; J gene: TRBJ1-5; D gene: -; clone size: few; CDR3 DNA: TGTGCCAGCAGCAAAGGGGAAGGACAGGTTCAGCATTTT; CDR3 protein: CASSKGEGQVQHF
V gene: TRBV12-3/TRBV12-4; J gene: TRBJ2-3; D gene: TRBD1; clone size: -; CDR3 DNA: TGTGCCAGCAGCCTCAAGCAGGGGGCTGGTACGCAGTATTTT; CDR3 protein: CASSLKQGAGTQYF
V gene: TRBV27; J gene: TRBJ2-6; D gene: TRBD1; clone size: few; CDR3 DNA: TGTGCCAGCAGTTCCTCGACAGGGACGGTCTCTGGGGCCAACGTCCTGACTTTC; CDR3 protein: CASSSSTGTVSGANVLTF
V gene: TRBV7-2; J gene: TRBJ2-7; D gene: TRBD2; clone size: -; CDR3 DNA: TGTGCCAGCAGCCCCGGGACTAGGCTAACCTACGAGCAGTACTTC; CDR3 protein: CASSPGTRLTYEQYF